The 18 T cell receptor beta chains listed next were all sequenced from one sample in a study of spatial heterogeneity in lung cancer. In TCRdb, the 5' RACE reads were re-called with MiXCR into one record per CDR3 protein. Among around 87,000 distinct CDR3 sequences listed, about an eighth were seen once. Described time point: sample taken at primary tumor resection. The sample was PBMCs, taken at surgery. These receptors were obtained from a male donor with early-stage non-small cell lung cancer.

This clonotype was detected a few times. The CDR3 here is CASSSGEGSDTQYF. The CDR3 bases are TGTGCCAGCAGCTCCGGGGAGGGCTCGGATACGCAGTATTTT. The chain joins TRBV7-6 to TRBJ2-3, with 7 positions matching TRBD2. This CDR3 region has 14 residues. Germline CDR1 and CDR2: SGHVS and FNYEAQ. V dropped 4 bases and J dropped 6; count of bases not matched to a gene: 7.

In its sample, this clonotype was seen a few times. The rearrangement joins TRBV25-1 to TRBJ1-2, with D perhaps matching TRBD1 (6 bases). Germline CDR1 MGHDK, CDR2 SYGVNS. The length of the CDR3 is 14 residues. The V end was cut by 1 base, the J end by 3 bases, with 9 bases between. CDR3 in amino acids: CASSESGAHYGYTF. CDR3 coding DNA: TGTGCCAGCAGTGAATCGGGGGCCCACTATGGCTACACCTTC.

This clonotype was counted only a few times. The rearrangement uses TRBV9 and TRBJ2-3, with 11 positions matching TRBD2. This CDR3 region has 17 residues. From germline, CDR1 is SGDLS and CDR2 YYNGEE. V gave up 4 bases and J gave up 6 bases; unmatched junction bases: 13. The CDR3 is CASSLERLAGSSDTQYF. CDR3 DNA: TGTGCCAGCAGCCTTGAAAGACTAGCGGGGAGCTCTGATACGCAGTATTTT. Together with reference TRBV9 and TRBJ2-3, the CDR3 gives the full variable domain: DSGVTQTPKHLITATGQRVTLRCSPRSGDLSVYWYQQSLDQGLQFLIQYYNGEERAKGNILERFSAQQFPDLHSELNLSSLELGDSALYFCASSLERLAGSSDTQYFGPGTRLTVL.

The CDR3 sequence: CASSPGTSGVNTQYF. As DNA, the CDR3 is TGCGCCAGCAGCCCGGGGACTAGCGGGGTTAATACGCAGTATTTT. The V and J genes are TRBV4-3 and TRBJ2-3; 13 positions agree with TRBD2. V was pared by 4 bases and J by 7 bases, with 5 bases of the junction left unmatched. This CDR3 has 15 amino acids. The germline gives CDR1 LGHNA, CDR2 YSLEER.

This clonotype occurred a few times. The chain carries TRBV7-2 and TRBJ2-5; TRBD1 matches at 10 bases. V gave up 5 bases and J gave up 4 bases; unmatched junction bases: 4. Germline CDR1 reads SGHTA; CDR2 reads FQGNSA. This CDR3 is 14 amino acids long. The CDR3: CASSADRGRETQYF. The CDR3 bases are TGTGCCAGCAGCGCAGACAGGGGGCGAGAGACCCAGTACTTC.

This clonotype has only a few counts. CDR3 amino acids: CASSVPNYGYTF. The CDR3 nucleotides are TGTGCCAGCAGCGTACCTAACTATGGCTACACCTTC. V is TRBV9 and J is TRBJ1-2; D not certain. This CDR3 comprises 12 residues. Germline CDR1 is SGDLS and CDR2 is YYNGEE. V was pared by 1 base and J by 0 bases, with 1 base between.

This clonotype was observed a handful of times. The rearrangement uses TRBV20-1 and TRBJ2-3; unclear D gene. Germline assignment: CDR1 DFQATT and CDR2 SNEGSKA (reference sequence). Trimming removed 6 bases at V and 0 bases at J, with 4 bases between. This CDR3 region has 11 residues. The CDR3 here is CSAASTDTQYF. DNA of the CDR3: TGCAGTGCGGCGAGCACAGATACGCAGTATTTT.

The J gene is TRBJ1-4, the V gene TRBV12-3 or TRBV12-4; 7 bases are a match to TRBD1. This CDR3 region has 16 residues. V lost 4 bases, J lost 8 bases, and 13 bases stayed unmatched. CDR3: CASSSAETGKGEKLFF. CDR3 coding DNA: TGTGCCAGCAGTTCGGCCGAGACAGGGAAGGGGGAAAAACTGTTTTTT.

In its sample, this clonotype was seen a few times. This sequence joins TRBV12-5 and TRBJ2-3, with D tentatively TRBD2 (6 bases). The CDR3 spans 15 residues. The V end was cut by 3 bases, the J end by 1 base, with 11 bases between. Germline V gene data show CDR1 as LGHNT and CDR2 as FRNRAP. In nucleotides, the CDR3 is TGTGCTAGTGGTTTAAAGCGGGCTGGCACAGATACGCAGTATTTT. Protein sequence: CASGLKRAGTDTQYF.

Only a few counts were recorded for this clonotype. The chain carries TRBV12-3 or TRBV12-4 and TRBJ1-4, with 7 bases fitting TRBD1. Losses at the gene ends were 6 bases for V and 6 bases for J; bases not matched to a gene: 7. The CDR3 runs 14 residues. The CDR3: CASSPDREDEKLFF. The DNA of the CDR3 is TGTGCCAGCAGCCCAGACAGGGAGGATGAAAAACTGTTTTTT.

V gene TRBV9 combines with J gene TRBJ1-1, with D possibly matching TRBD1 (6 bases). CDR1 is SGDLS, CDR2 YYNGEE, per germline. V was clipped by 5 bases and J by 5 bases, with 13 bases between them. This CDR3 contains 13 residues. CDR3 sequence reads: CASRSGAETEAFF. Written as DNA, the CDR3 is TGTGCCAGCAGGTCAGGGGCTGAAACTGAAGCTTTCTTT. Using reference TRBV9 and TRBJ1-1 for the parts outside the CDR3, the full variable domain is DSGVTQTPKHLITATGQRVTLRCSPRSGDLSVYWYQQSLDQGLQFLIQYYNGEERAKGNILERFSAQQFPDLHSELNLSSLELGDSALYFCASRSGAETEAFFGQGTRLTVV.

J is TRBJ1-1 and V is TRBV6-5; no clear D gene. V lost 2 bases and J 1 base, leaving 2 bases between the germline ends. This CDR3 spans 12 amino acids. Germline values: CDR1 MNHEY, CDR2 SVGAGI. CDR3 loop: CASSYQNTEAFF. The CDR3 nucleotides are TGTGCCAGCAGTTACCAGAACACTGAAGCTTTCTTT.

This clonotype was observed a few times. V gene TRBV7-2 combines with J gene TRBJ2-2, with 9 bases aligning to TRBD1. Germline-derived CDR1 and CDR2 are SGHTA and FQGNSA. Unmatched junction bases numbered 5, after V lost 3 bases and J lost 3 bases. The CDR3 contains 16 residues. The CDR3 DNA follows: TGTGCCAGCAGCTTCAAGGGACAGGGCTACACCGGGGAGCTGTTTTTT. As protein: CASSFKGQGYTGELFF.

The chain is built from TRBV5-1 and TRBJ2-7, with a tentative D call TRBD2 (5 bases). Trimming pared 10 bases from V and 0 bases from J, leaving 17 bases between. This CDR3 spans 14 amino acids. Germline V gives CDR1 SGHRS, CDR2 YFSETQ. The CDR3 DNA reads as TGCGCCTCCACTCGACGGGGAAGCTCCTACGAGCAGTACTTC. Amino acids: CASTRRGSSYEQYF.

This clonotype was recorded a few times. The rearrangement links TRBV7-2 to TRBJ1-1; no reliable D call. Trimming took 5 bases from V and 3 from J, leaving 13 bases between them. Per the germline V gene, CDR1 is SGHTA and CDR2 is FQGNSA. CDR3 length: 14 residues. CDR3 sequence: CASSKGWGYTEAFF. The CDR3 coding sequence is TGTGCCAGCAGCAAGGGATGGGGTTACACTGAAGCTTTCTTT.

This clonotype was detected many times. V and J are TRBV20-1 and TRBJ1-5, with a tentative D call TRBD1 (5 bases). This CDR3 comprises 15 residues. V was pared by 0 bases and J by 1 base, with 10 bases between. CDR1 and CDR2 (germline): DFQATT, SNEGSKA (reference sequence). Here the CDR3 DNA reads TGCAGTGCTAGAGAGGGGGGAATGAGCAATCAGCCCCAGCATTTT. It translates to CSAREGGMSNQPQHF.

This clonotype was seen a few times. The rearrangement uses TRBV27 and TRBJ1-4; TRBD1 matches at 7 bases. There are 13 residues in the CDR3. Germline CDR1 and CDR2: MNHEY and SMNVEV (reference sequence). The V segment lost 5 bases and the J segment 8 bases; nucleotides outside the gene matches: 5. The CDR3 loop is CASSDREGEKLFF. The CDR3 DNA follows: TGTGCCAGCAGTGACAGGGAAGGGGAAAAACTGTTTTTT.

This clonotype has only a few counts. The J gene is TRBJ2-7, the V gene TRBV2; tentative D call: TRBD1 (6 bases). Germline assignment: CDR1 SNHLY and CDR2 FYNNEI. The CDR3 loop spans 13 amino acids. Trimming left V 6 bases short and J 5 bases short, with 14 bases between. The CDR3 sequence is CASRGDNPHEQYF. The CDR3 bases are TGTGCCAGCAGGGGGGACAACCCCCACGAGCAGTACTTC.